This passage covers 20 T cell receptor beta chains from one sample sequenced in a study of OX40 agonist ivuxolimab in advanced cancers. Sequencing was performed with immunoSEQ multiplex PCR; in TCRdb, only in-frame clones are kept and a portion is missing. The sample has tens of thousands of clones, approximately 84% seen once; the top ten hold roughly 26%. The sequencing used CD4+ or CD8+ T cells sorted from blood, collected in a trial of the OX40 agonist ivuxolimab. These receptors came from an adult with an advanced solid tumor such as melanoma, head and neck, liver or kidney cancer.

The chain uses TRBV5-1 and TRBJ2-1; 10 nucleotides match TRBD1. J was trimmed by 3 bases and V by 4 bases; bases with no gene match: 4. Per germline, CDR1 SGHRS and CDR2 YFSETQ. This CDR3 is 15 amino acids long. The CDR3 DNA sequence: TGCGCCAGCAGCCTCCGGGACAGGGGCTACAATGAGCAGTTCTTC. This gives the protein CASSLRDRGYNEQFF.

This clone is labeled medium-sized (0.01 to 0.1%). V and J are TRBV15 and TRBJ2-2, with 10 bases fitting TRBD1. After removal of 3 bases from V and 3 bases from J, the junction contained 1 base not matched to a gene. The CDR3 totals 15 residues. CDR1 LNHNV and CDR2 YYDKDF come from the germline V gene (reference sequence). CDR3 sequence: CATSSGQGDTGELFF. The CDR3 DNA reads TGTGCCACCAGCAGCGGACAGGGGGACACCGGGGAGCTGTTTTTT.

This clone has just a few counts. The J gene is TRBJ1-1, the V gene TRBV9, with D possibly being TRBD1 (6 bases). This CDR3 comprises 13 residues. The V gene lost 3 bases and the J gene lost 6 bases, with 12 bases spanning the gap. Germline V lookup: CDR1 SGDLS, CDR2 YYNGEE. CDR3 protein: CASSARRTAEAFF. CDR3 bases: TGTGCCAGCAGCGCACGCCGGACAGCTGAAGCTTTCTTT.

The chain has TRBV19 and TRBJ2-1; 9 nucleotides agree with TRBD1. V gave up 4 bases and J gave up 8 bases; unmatched junction bases: 12. Germline assignment: CDR1 LNHDA and CDR2 SQIVND (reference sequence). This CDR3 contains 16 residues. DNA of the CDR3: TGTGCCAGTAGTACCATCCGGGACAGGGAGTTCGATGAGCAGTTCTTC. Protein: CASSTIRDREFDEQFF.

This clone has only one observation. The rearrangement joins TRBV30 to TRBJ2-5, with no clear D. The germline gives CDR1 GTSNPN, CDR2 SVGIG (reference sequence). This CDR3 has 14 residues. Deletions cut 4 bases from V and 0 bases from J, with 12 bases between. CDR3 DNA: TGTGCCTGGAATGGACCGCAGTACCAAGAGACCCAGTACTTC. As protein: CAWNGPQYQETQYF.

The rearrangement uses TRBV7-9 and TRBJ2-5, with unresolved D. Germline V gene lookup returns CDR1 SEHNR and CDR2 FQNEAQ (reference sequence). CDR3 length equals 13 residues. V dropped 3 bases and J dropped 2 bases, with 7 bases sitting between them. The CDR3 DNA reads as TGTGCCAGCAGCTTTAGGGTACAAGAGACCCAGTACTTC. This encodes CASSFRVQETQYF.

This chain connects TRBV7-9 to TRBJ1-1; TRBD1 matches at 10 bases. Trimming cost V 5 bases and J 1 base; bases outside gene matches: 7. Germline CDR1 reads SEHNR; CDR2 reads FQNEAQ (reference sequence). The CDR3 is 16 amino acids. CDR3 nucleotide sequence: TGTGCCAGCAGCGTCGACAGGGGGCGAGGGAACACTGAAGCTTTCTTT. Protein sequence: CASSVDRGRGNTEAFF. Looking up the rest from reference TRBV7-9 and TRBJ1-1 gives the full variable domain: DTGVSQNPRHKITKRGQNVTFRCDPISEHNRLYWYRQTLGQGPEFLTYFQNEAQLEKSRLLSDRFSAERPKGSFSTLEIQRTEQGDSAMYLCASSVDRGRGNTEAFFGQGTRLTVV.

This chain uses TRBV7-6 with TRBJ2-2; TRBD2 might be the D (5 bases). This CDR3 is built from 14 residues. Trimming left V 5 bases short and J 6 bases short, with 13 bases between. Germline CDR1 is SGHVS and CDR2 is FNYEAQ. CDR3 in DNA: TGTGCCAGCAGCCCCCGGAGGCAGGCCGGGGAGCTGTTTTTT. This gives the protein CASSPRRQAGELFF.

For this clone: An end of the junction does not agree with germline; a read error may underlie this. This chain links TRBV7-7 with TRBJ2-5; maybe TRBD2 (5 bases). This CDR3 has 13 residues. The germline V gene encodes CDR1 SSHAT and CDR2 FNYEAQ (reference sequence). CDR3 amino acids: CASSLSRGETQYF. As DNA, the CDR3 is TGTGCTAGCAGCTTATCCCGGGGAGAGACCCAGTACTTC.

The chain recombines TRBV30 with TRBJ2-7; the D gene is possibly TRBD1 (6 bases). V was cut by 7 bases and J by 1 base, with 14 bases left in between. CDR3 length equals 13 residues. CDR1 is GTSNPN and CDR2 is SVGIG in the germline V gene (reference sequence). CDR3 amino acids: CAYLPGHSYEQYF. In nucleotides, the CDR3 is TGTGCCTATTTACCGGGACATTCCTACGAGCAGTACTTC.

The chain recombines TRBV28 with TRBJ2-7; 14 bases are shared with TRBD2. The CDR3 is made up of 16 amino acids. The V gene's germline CDR1 is MDHEN and CDR2 SYDVKM. The ends lost 7 bases at V and 5 bases at J; junction bases unmatched: 10. The CDR3 protein is CASTPDLGLAGDEQYF. The CDR3 nucleotides are TGTGCCAGCACCCCCGACTTGGGACTAGCGGGGGACGAGCAGTACTTC.

This clone has just a few counts. V gene TRBV9 combines with J gene TRBJ2-7; D remains ambiguous. The CDR3 totals 14 residues. Trimming took off 4 bases at V and 4 bases at J, with 15 bases between the two ends. Per germline, CDR1 SGDLS and CDR2 YYNGEE. CDR3 region: CASSSSGVGYEQYF. CDR3 in DNA: TGTGCCAGCAGCTCCTCGGGCGTGGGGTACGAGCAGTACTTC.

This chain links TRBV9 with TRBJ1-2, with unresolved D. Trimming pared 0 bases from V and 4 bases from J, leaving 10 bases between. This CDR3 is built from 14 residues. Germline lookup yields CDR1 SGDLS and CDR2 YYNGEE. This CDR3 reads CASSVGTAVYGYTF. CDR3 coding DNA: TGTGCCAGCAGCGTAGGCACAGCGGTCTATGGCTACACCTTC.

V gene TRBV6-1 combines with J gene TRBJ1-4; D gene uncertain. The germline V and J ends were trimmed by 1 base and 6 bases, with 12 bases remaining between them. CDR3 length: 15 amino acids. Germline CDR1 MNHNS, CDR2 SASEGT. CDR3 coding DNA: TGTGCCAGCAGTGAAGACCCTTATATTTATGAAAAACTGTTTTTT. Protein: CASSEDPYIYEKLFF.

CDR3 in amino acids: CASSLGRAGKSYNEQFF. The CDR3 DNA follows: TGCGCCAGCAGCTTGGGGCGAGCGGGGAAATCCTACAATGAGCAGTTCTTC. The genes are TRBV5-1 and TRBJ2-1; TRBD2 matches at 7 bases. After removal of 0 bases from V and 1 base from J, the junction contained 7 bases not matched to a gene. The CDR3 is 17 amino acids. CDR1 is SGHRS, CDR2 YFSETQ, per germline.

The V and J genes are TRBV2 and TRBJ2-5; a possible D gene is TRBD2 (7 bases). Germline V gene data show CDR1 as SNHLY and CDR2 as FYNNEI. The CDR3 extends over 14 amino acids. Trimming shortened V by 3 bases and J by 3 bases, and 11 bases separated the two germline ends. The CDR3 here is CASSDAGAEETQYF. CDR3 DNA sequence: TGTGCCAGCAGTGATGCGGGGGCCGAAGAGACCCAGTACTTC.

CDR3 region: CASSPTNNQPQHF. In nucleotides, the CDR3 is TGTGCCAGCAGCCCGACAAACAATCAGCCCCAGCATTTT. V is TRBV6-5 and J is TRBJ1-5; D ambiguous. V was pared by 6 bases and J by 3 bases, with 9 bases between. This CDR3 spans 13 amino acids. Germline V CDR1 and CDR2: MNHEY, SVGAGI.

This sequence joins TRBV2 and TRBJ2-5, with D maybe TRBD1 (6 bases). The germline V and J ends were trimmed by 6 bases and 5 bases, with 13 bases remaining between them. The CDR3 spans 13 residues. Germline V lookup: CDR1 SNHLY, CDR2 FYNNEI. The CDR3 DNA is TGTGCCAGCAGCAGGGGTGGACGGGAGACCCAGTACTTC. Protein sequence: CASSRGGRETQYF. Using reference TRBV2 and TRBJ2-5 for the parts outside the CDR3, the full variable domain is EPEVTQTPSHQVTQMGQEVILRCVPISNHLYFYWYRQILGQKVEFLVSFYNNEISEKSEIFDDQFSVERPDGSNFTLKIRSTKLEDSAMYFCASSRGGRETQYFGPGTRLLVL.

The V and J genes are TRBV10-1 and TRBJ2-2; D not resolved. The V end lost 4 bases, the J end lost 6 bases, and 6 bases lay between the germline ends. Germline V gives CDR1 WNHNN, CDR2 SYGVQD (reference sequence). CDR3 length: 12 residues. The CDR3 DNA sequence: TGCGCCAGCAGTGGCCGGGCCGGGGAGCTGTTTTTT. Protein: CASSGRAGELFF.

The V call is TRBV5-4, the J call TRBJ2-7; D gene uncertain. The CDR3 loop spans 13 amino acids. Looked up from germline, CDR1 is SGHNT and CDR2 is YYREEE (reference sequence). Deletions cut 4 bases from V and 6 bases from J, with 14 bases between. The CDR3: CASSLLTPSEQYF. CDR3 DNA sequence: TGTGCCAGCAGCCTCCTCACCCCAAGCGAGCAGTACTTC.